This T cell receptor beta chain was recovered during a study of T cells in Graves' hyperthyroidism and ophthalmopathy. RNA transcripts gave rise to amplified TCR beta CDR3 regions. Researchers ran a first-round RT-PCR on the TCR CDR3 using the HTBI primer set. In TCRdb, the multiplex PCR reads were re-called with MiXCR into one record per CDR3 protein. The data show around 700,000 distinct CDR3 sequences, roughly a third seen once. Trimming took 0 bases from V and 10 from J, leaving 15 bases between them. This CDR3 has 14 amino acids. Germline V lookup: CDR1 MNHNS, CDR2 SASEGT. Lactation, pregnancy, other autoimmune disease or uncontrolled infection led to exclusion of patients. On the basis of clinical symptoms, serum thyroxine and TRAb, thyroid ultrasound and orbital computed tomography, diagnoses were made. This clonotype appeared a few times. Its antigen is currently unknown. General study points: Most thyroid-expanded clonotypes above 0.001 were also found in blood. A model of 13 V-J features distinguished ophthalmopathy from stable hyperthyroidism.

The source of this sequence is a woman aged 40 to 55 with Graves' hyperthyroidism. J is TRBJ1-1 and V is TRBV6-1; unclear D gene. Sequencing was carried out using blood. The CDR3 region has the DNA TGTGCCAGCAGTGAAGCGCGTCCCTGGGCCTCAGCTTTCTTT. Protein sequence: CASSEARPWASAFF.